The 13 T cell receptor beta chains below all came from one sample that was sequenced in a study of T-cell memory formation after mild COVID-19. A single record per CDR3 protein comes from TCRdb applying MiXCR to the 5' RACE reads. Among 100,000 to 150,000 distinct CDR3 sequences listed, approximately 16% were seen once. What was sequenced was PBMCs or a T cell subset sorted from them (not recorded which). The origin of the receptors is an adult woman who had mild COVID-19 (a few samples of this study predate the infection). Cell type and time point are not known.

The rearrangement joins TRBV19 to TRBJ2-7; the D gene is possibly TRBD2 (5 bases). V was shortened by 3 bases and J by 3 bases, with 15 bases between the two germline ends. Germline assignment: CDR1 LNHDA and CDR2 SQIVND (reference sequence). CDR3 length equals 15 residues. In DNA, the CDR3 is TGTGCCAGTAGTATTCTGCCCGGGAAGGACTACGAGCAGTACTTC. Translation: CASSILPGKDYEQYF. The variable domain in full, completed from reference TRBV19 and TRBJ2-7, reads DGGITQSPKYLFRKEGQNVTLSCEQNLNHDAMYWYRQDPGQGLRLIYYSQIVNDFQKGDIAEGYSVSREKKESFPLTVTSAQKNPTAFYLCASSILPGKDYEQYFGPGTRLTVT.

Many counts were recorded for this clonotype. The CDR3 bases are TGCGCCAGCAGCTCCGGACAGGGACCCCTAGCCAAAAACATTCAGTACTTC. This gives the protein CASSSGQGPLAKNIQYF. The gene calls are TRBV5-1 and TRBJ2-4; 8 bases line up with TRBD1. The CDR3 extends over 17 amino acids. V gave up 3 bases and J gave up 0 bases; unmatched junction bases: 8. From germline, CDR1 is SGHRS and CDR2 YFSETQ.

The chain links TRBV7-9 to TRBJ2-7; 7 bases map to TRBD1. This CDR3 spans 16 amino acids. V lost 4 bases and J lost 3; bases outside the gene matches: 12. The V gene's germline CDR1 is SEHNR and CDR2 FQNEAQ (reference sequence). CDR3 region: CASSWDRSPSDYEQYF. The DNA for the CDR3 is TGTGCCAGCAGCTGGGACAGATCTCCCTCTGACTACGAGCAGTACTTC.

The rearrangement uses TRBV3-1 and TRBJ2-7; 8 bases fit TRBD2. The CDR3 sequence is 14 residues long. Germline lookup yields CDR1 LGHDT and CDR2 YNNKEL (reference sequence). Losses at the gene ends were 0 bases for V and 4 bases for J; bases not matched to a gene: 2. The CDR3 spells CASSQEQRGYEQYF. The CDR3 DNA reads TGTGCCAGCAGCCAAGAACAGCGGGGGTACGAGCAGTACTTC.

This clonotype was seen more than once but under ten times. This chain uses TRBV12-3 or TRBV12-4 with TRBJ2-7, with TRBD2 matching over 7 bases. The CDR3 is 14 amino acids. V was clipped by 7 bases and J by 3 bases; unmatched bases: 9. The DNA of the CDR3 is TGTGCCAGCACCCCAGTTTCGGGGGGCTACGAGCAGTACTTC. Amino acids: CASTPVSGGYEQYF.

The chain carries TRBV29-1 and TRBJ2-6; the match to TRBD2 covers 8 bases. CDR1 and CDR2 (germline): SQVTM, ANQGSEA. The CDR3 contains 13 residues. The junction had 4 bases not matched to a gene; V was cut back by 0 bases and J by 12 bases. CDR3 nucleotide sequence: TGCAGCGTTGAAGACTCGGGACTAGGCGTCCTGACTTTC. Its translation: CSVEDSGLGVLTF.

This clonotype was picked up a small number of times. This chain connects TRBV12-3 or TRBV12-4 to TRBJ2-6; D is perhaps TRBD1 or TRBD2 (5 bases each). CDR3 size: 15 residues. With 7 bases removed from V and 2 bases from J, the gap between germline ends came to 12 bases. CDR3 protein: CASTFGGAGANVLTF. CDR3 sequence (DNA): TGTGCCAGCACCTTTGGGGGTGCTGGGGCCAACGTCCTGACTTTC.

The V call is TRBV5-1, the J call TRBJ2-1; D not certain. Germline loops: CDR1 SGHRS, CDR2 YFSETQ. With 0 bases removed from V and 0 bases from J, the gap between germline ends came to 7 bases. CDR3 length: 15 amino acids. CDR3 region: CASSLDVNSYNEQFF. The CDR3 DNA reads TGCGCCAGCAGCTTGGATGTTAACTCCTACAATGAGCAGTTCTTC.

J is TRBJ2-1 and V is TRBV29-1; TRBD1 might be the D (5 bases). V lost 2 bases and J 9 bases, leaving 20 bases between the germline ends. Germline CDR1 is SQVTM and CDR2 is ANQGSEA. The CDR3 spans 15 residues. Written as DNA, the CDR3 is TGCAGCGTTGAACTTCCAGAGGACAACCACCCTGAGCAGTTCTTC. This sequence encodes CSVELPEDNHPEQFF.

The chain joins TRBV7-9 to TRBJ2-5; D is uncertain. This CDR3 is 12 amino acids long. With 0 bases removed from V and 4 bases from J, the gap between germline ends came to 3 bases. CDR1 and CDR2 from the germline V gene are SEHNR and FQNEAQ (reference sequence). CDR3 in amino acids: CASSLARETQYF. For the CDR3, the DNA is TGTGCCAGCAGCTTAGCGCGAGAGACCCAGTACTTC.

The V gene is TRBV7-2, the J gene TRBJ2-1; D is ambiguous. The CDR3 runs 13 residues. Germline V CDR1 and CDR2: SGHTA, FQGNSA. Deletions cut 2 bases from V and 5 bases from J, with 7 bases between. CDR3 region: CASSLRTDNEQFF. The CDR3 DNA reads TGTGCCAGCAGCTTAAGGACGGACAATGAGCAGTTCTTC.

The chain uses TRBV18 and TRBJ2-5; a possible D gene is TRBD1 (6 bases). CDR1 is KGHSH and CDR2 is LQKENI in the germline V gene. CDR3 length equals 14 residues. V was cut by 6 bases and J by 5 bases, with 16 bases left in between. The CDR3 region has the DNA TGTGCCAGCTCGACAGGACATCAACGGGAGACCCAGTACTTC. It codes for CASSTGHQRETQYF.

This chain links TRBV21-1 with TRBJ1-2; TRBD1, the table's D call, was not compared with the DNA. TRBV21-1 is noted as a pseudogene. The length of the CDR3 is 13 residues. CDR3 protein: CTKGYRDGYGYTF. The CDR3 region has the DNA TGTACAAAGGGTTATAGGGACGGTTATGGCTACACCTTC.